This T cell receptor (beta chain) was sequenced for a study of blood T cell repertoires in COVID-19. Looking at the study overall: Sample material is recorded as cDNA or gDNA derived from T cells, B-cell-depleted T cells, or PBMCs.

Assay: immunoSEQ multiplex PCR; the TCRdb copy retains only in-frame clones and omits some. This sample has about 75,000 clones, with about 85% found just once. The CDR3 loop spans 12 amino acids. Trimming removed 5 bases at V and 5 bases at J, with 9 bases between. Germline V CDR1 and CDR2: MDHEN, SYDVKM. This rearrangement joins TRBV28 to TRBJ1-2, with D perhaps matching TRBD1 (5 bases). Sequenced input: peripheral blood. The sequence derives from a human donor in a cohort sampled during active COVID-19. CDR3 bases: TGTGCCAGCAGTGGGACTATTTATGGCTACACCTTC. It encodes CASSGTIYGYTF.